This entry is about one TCR beta chain. This sample is drawn from a study of T-cell memory formation after mild COVID-19. Each CDR3 protein is one row after TCRdb ran MiXCR on the 5' RACE reads. The sample consists of roughly 120,000 distinct CDR3 sequences, about 17% of them appearing once. CDR1 is KGHSH, CDR2 LQKENI, per germline. The CDR3 spans 12 residues. The V and J ends lost 0 bases and 8 bases respectively, with 4 bases between them. This clonotype originated in an adult woman who had mild COVID-19 (a few samples of this study predate the infection). Cell type and time point are not known. The chain links TRBV18 to TRBJ2-2; D is unclear. The sample comprised PBMCs or a T cell subset sorted from them (not recorded which). The CDR3 sequence is CASSPPTGELFF. The CDR3, as DNA: TGTGCCAGCTCACCACCAACGGGGGAGCTGTTTTTT.